There are many counts of the clone carrying this TCR beta chain. This specimen belongs to a study of T-cell reconstitution after alpha-beta-depleted transplantation in children. Unique molecular identifiers were incorporated when the TCRbeta library was constructed. A single record per CDR3 protein comes from TCRdb applying MiXCR to the PCR reads. The profile shows about 440,000 distinct CDR3 sequences, roughly 44% of them singletons. The CDR3 is 14 amino acids. Germline CDR1 is SGHTA and CDR2 is FQGNSA. V shed 0 bases and J shed 1 base, with 6 bases lying between them. This clonotype was sampled from a girl aged 2 to 10 with aplastic anemia, due to receive a stem cell transplant. The V call is TRBV7-2, the J call TRBJ1-1; TRBD1 is a possible D gene (5 bases). This material consisted of PBMCs, taken before TCRalphabeta/CD19-depleted stem cell transplant. The CDR3 is CASSLATGNTEAFF. CDR3 sequence (DNA): TGTGCCAGCAGCTTAGCCACAGGGAACACTGAAGCTTTCTTT.